The subject of this entry is one T cell receptor (beta chain). Enrollment of patients from Seattle took place during active infection, with longitudinal follow-up. These data come from a study of blood T cell repertoires in COVID-19. Study details: Samples taken during acute and convalescent COVID-19 were collected in the United States, Italy and Spain. Nucleic acid was either cDNA or gDNA, and it came from T cells, B-cell-depleted T cells, or PBMCs.

Original analysis: Using reference gene primer amplification, nucleated cell counts were estimated. The data were produced by immunoSEQ multiplex PCR, yet TCRdb's version contains in-frame clones alone and is incomplete. Clone size and the V and J calls come from that table; the DNA yielded D and trimming. This sample has about 210,000 clones, with over 75% found just once. CDR3 length equals 20 residues. Germline V gives CDR1 PRHDT, CDR2 FYEKMQ (reference sequence). The junction had 17 bases not matched to a gene; V was cut back by 3 bases and J by 2 bases. The sequence came from a woman in her 70s with COVID-19, enrolled during active disease. The chain recombines TRBV13 with TRBJ2-3; 10 bases line up with TRBD2. The sample taken for sequencing was peripheral blood. The CDR3 sequence is CASSLDLTSGPRPLTDTQYF. Written as DNA, the CDR3 is TGTGCCAGCAGCTTGGACCTGACTAGCGGGCCCCGCCCCCTCACAGATACGCAGTATTTT. Full variable domain (outside the CDR3, taken from reference TRBV13 and TRBJ2-3): AAGVIQSPRHLIKEKRETATLKCYPIPRHDTVYWYQQGPGQDPQFLISFYEKMQSDKGSIPDRFSAQQFSDYHSELNMSSLELGDSALYFCASSLDLTSGPRPLTDTQYFGPGTRLTVL.